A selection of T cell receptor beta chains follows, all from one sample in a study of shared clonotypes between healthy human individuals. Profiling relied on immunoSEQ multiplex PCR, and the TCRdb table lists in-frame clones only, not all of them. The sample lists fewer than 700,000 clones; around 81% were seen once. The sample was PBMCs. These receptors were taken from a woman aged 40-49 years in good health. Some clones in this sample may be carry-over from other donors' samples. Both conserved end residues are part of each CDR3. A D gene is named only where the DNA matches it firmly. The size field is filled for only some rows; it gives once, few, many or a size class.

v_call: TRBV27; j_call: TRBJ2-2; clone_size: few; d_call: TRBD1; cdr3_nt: TGTGCCAGCAGTACGGAGACAGGGTACACCGGGGAGCTGTTTTTT; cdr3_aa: CASSTETGYTGELFF
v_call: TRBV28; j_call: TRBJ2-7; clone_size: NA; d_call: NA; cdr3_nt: TGTGCCAGCAGGAACCACTACTACGAGCAGTACTTC; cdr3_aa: CASRNHYYEQYF
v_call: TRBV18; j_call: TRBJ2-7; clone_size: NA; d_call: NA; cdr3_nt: TGTGCCAGCTCACCGTCCGGGACACTCGACCCCTACGAGCAGTACTTC; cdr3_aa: CASSPSGTLDPYEQYF
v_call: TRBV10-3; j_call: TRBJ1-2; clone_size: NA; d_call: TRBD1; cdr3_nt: TGTGCCATCAGTGAGCGGGGGACAGAATATGGCTACACCTTC; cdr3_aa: CAISERGTEYGYTF
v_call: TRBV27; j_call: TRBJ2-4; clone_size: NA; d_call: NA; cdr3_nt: TGTGCCGTTCAGGGTAAAAACATTCAGTACTTC; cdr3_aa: CAVQGKNIQYF
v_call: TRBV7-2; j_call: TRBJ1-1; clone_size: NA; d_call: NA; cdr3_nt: TGTGCCAGCAGCTTAAGACAGGATCTTGAAGCTTTCTTT; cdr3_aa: CASSLRQDLEAFF
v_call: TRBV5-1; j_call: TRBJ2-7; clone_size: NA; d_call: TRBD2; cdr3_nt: TGCGCCAGCAGCTCGGGACTAGCGGTCTACGAGCAGTACTTC; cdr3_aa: CASSSGLAVYEQYF
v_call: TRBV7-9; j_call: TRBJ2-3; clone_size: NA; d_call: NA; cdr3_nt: TGTGCCAGCACCCCGGGACGGCCTACAGATACGCAGTATTTT; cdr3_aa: CASTPGRPTDTQYF
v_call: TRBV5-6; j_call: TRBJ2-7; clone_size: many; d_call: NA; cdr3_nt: TGTGCCAGCAGCGGGGACCCGACTGCCTACGAGCAGTACTTC; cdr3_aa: CASSGDPTAYEQYF
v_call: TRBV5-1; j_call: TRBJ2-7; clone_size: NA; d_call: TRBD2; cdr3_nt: TGCGCCAGCAGCCCCGGACTAGAATCTCTCGAGCAGTACTTC; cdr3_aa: CASSPGLESLEQYF
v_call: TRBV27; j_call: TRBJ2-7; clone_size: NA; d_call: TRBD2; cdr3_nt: TGTGCCAGCACTCCCTCGGGACTAGCGGGCGAGCAGTACTTC; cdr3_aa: CASTPSGLAGEQYF
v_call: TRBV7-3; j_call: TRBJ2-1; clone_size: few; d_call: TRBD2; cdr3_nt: TGTGCCAGCAGCCCCCGACTAGCGGGGTACAATGAGCAGTTCTTC; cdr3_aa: CASSPRLAGYNEQFF
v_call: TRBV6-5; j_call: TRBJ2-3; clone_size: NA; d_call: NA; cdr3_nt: TGTGCCAGCAGTTACTCGTGGGGTCTTCGCACAGATACGCAGTATTTT; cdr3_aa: CASSYSWGLRTDTQYF
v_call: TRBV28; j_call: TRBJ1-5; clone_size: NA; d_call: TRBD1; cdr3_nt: TGTGCCAGCAGGGGACAGGGACCAAAAAATCAGCCCCAGCATTTT; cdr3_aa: CASRGQGPKNQPQHF
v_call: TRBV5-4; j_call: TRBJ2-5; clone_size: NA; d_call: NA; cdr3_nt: TGTGCCAGCAGCAAGGGACAAGAGACCCAGTACTTC; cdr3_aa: CASSKGQETQYF
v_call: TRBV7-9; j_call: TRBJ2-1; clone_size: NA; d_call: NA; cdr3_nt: TGTGCCAGCAGCTTAATTTTTTCGGGGAGTCAAGCCTACAATGAGCAGTTCTTC; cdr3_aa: CASSLIFSGSQAYNEQFF
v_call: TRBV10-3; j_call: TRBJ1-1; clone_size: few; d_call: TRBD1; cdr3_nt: TGTGCCACGGGACAGGCAACAAACACTGAAGCTTTCTTT; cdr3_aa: CATGQATNTEAFF
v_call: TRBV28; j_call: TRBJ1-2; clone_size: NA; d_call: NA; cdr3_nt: TGTGCCAGCAGTTTAACGAGTGGCGGCTACACCTTC; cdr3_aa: CASSLTSGGYTF
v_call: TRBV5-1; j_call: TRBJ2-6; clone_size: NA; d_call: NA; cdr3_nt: TGCGCCAGCAGCTTGGAGGGAGTCTTGGCTGGGGCCAACGTCCTGACTTTC; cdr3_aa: CASSLEGVLAGANVLTF
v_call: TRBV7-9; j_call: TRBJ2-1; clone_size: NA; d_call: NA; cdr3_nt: TGTGCCAGCAGCGGGGAAGGGCCACCCCAGCGGAATGAGCAGTTCTTC; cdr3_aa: CASSGEGPPQRNEQFF
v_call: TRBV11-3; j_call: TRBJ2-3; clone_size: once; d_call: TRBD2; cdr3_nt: TGTGCCAGCAGCCCTCCGGGTAGCGGGGGCACAGATACGCAGTATTTT; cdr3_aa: CASSPPGSGGTDTQYF
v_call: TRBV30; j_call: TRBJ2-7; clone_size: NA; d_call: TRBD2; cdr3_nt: TGTGCCTGGAGCACTGGGGGGGGGACCTACGAGCAGTACTTC; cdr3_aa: CAWSTGGGTYEQYF
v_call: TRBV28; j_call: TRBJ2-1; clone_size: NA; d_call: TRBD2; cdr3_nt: TGTGCCAGCAGTTTATCCACTAGCGGGAGGGCCGGTGAGCAGTTCTTC; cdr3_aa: CASSLSTSGRAGEQFF
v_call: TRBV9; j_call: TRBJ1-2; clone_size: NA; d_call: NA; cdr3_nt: TGTGCCAGCAGCCCCCCCCGGGTAAGGGGTGGCTATGGCTACACCTTC; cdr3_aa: CASSPPRVRGGYGYTF
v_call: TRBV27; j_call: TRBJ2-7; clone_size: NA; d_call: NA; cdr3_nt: TGTGCCAGCAGTTTAGGGCTACCACCCTACGAGCAGTACTTC; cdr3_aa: CASSLGLPPYEQYF
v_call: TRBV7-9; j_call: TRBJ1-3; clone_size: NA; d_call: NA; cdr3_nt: TGTGCCAGCAGCTTAGGGGAGGTCCCTAACTCTGGAAACACCATATATTTT; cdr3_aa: CASSLGEVPNSGNTIYF
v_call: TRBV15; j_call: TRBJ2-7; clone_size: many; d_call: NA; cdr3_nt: TGTGCCACCAGCAGAGTGCCTAGGGCAGGATACTACGAGCAGTACTTC; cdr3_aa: CATSRVPRAGYYEQYF
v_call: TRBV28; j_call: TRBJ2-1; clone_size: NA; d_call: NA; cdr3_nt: TGTGCCAGCAGTGCCCCCTCAGTCGGGACCTACAATGAGCAGTTCTTC; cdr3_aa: CASSAPSVGTYNEQFF
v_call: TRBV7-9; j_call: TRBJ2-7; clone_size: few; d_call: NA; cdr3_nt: TGTGCCAGCTCTAGAAGTCTGAGCTACGAGCAGTACTTC; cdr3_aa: CASSRSLSYEQYF
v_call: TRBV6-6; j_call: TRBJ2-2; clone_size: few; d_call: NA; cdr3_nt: TGTGCCAGTACGATGTTAGGGGAAACCGGGGAGCTGTTTTTT; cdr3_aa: CASTMLGETGELFF
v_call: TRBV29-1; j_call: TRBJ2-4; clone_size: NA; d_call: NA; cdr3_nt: TGCAGCCCCATCGGTGGAGGGTTCAAAAACATTCAGTACTTC; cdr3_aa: CSPIGGGFKNIQYF
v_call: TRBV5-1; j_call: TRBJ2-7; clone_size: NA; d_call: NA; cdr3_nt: TGCGCCAGCCACCCAGGCGGGCGGGAACCGGACGAGCAGTACTTC; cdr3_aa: CASHPGGREPDEQYF
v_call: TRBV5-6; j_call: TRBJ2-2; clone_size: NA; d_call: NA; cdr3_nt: TGTGCCAGCAGCTTGGTTTACGGGGCGGGCACCGGGGAGCTGTTTTTT; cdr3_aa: CASSLVYGAGTGELFF
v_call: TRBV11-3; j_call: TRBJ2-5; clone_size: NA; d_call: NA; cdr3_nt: TGTGCCAGCAGCCCCGGGGTGGCATCTGGGGAGACCCAGTACTTC; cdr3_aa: CASSPGVASGETQYF
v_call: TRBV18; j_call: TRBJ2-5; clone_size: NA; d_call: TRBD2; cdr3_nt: TGTGCCAGCTCACCACCGGGACTAGCGTTGGAGACCCAGTACTTC; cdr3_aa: CASSPPGLALETQYF
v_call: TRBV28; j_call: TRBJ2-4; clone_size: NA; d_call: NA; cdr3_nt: TGTGCCAGCAGATCACAGGGCGTAAAAATTCAGTACTTC; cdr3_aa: CASRSQGVKIQYF
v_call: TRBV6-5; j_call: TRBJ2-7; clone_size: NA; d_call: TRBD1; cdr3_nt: TGTGCCAGCAGGAGGGACAGGGTCACTTACGAGCAGTACTTC; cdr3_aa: CASRRDRVTYEQYF
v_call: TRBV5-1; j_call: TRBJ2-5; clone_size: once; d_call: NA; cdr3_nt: TGCGCCAGCACTCCGGGCCAACTAGTTGCCAAAGAGACCCAGTACTTC; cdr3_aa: CASTPGQLVAKETQYF
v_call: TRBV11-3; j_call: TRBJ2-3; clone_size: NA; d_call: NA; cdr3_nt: TGTGCCAGCAGCCCCATTGCAGTCACAGATACGCAGTATTTT; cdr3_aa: CASSPIAVTDTQYF
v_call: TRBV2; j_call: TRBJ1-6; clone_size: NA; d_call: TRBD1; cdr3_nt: TGTGCCAGCAGTCTTCAGGGGGCTAATTCACCCCTCCACTTT; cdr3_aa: CASSLQGANSPLHF
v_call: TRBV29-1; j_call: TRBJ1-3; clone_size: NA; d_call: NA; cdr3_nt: TGCAGCGGCCGGACAGCTTCTGGAAACACCATATATTTT; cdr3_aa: CSGRTASGNTIYF
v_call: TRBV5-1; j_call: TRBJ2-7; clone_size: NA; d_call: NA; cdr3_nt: TGCGCCAGCAGCTTGACGGGATCAGTCTACGAGCAGTACTTC; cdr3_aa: CASSLTGSVYEQYF
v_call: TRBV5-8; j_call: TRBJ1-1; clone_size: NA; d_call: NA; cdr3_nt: TGTGCCAGCAGCTCGGTCCCAGGGAGGGCCACTGAAGCTTTCTTT; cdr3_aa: CASSSVPGRATEAFF
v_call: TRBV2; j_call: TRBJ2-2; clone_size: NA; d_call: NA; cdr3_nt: TGTGCCAGCAGTGTACACGCGGCGTCCGGGGAGCTGTTTTTT; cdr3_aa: CASSVHAASGELFF
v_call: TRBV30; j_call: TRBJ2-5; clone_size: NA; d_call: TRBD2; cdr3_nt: TGTGCCTGGAGTTTTTGGGGGGAGGGCCGGGAGACCCAGTACTTC; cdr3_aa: CAWSFWGEGRETQYF
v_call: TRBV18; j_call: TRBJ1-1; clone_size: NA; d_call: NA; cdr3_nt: TGTGCCAGCTCACCAGCAGCGGGGGAAGCTTTCTTT; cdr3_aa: CASSPAAGEAFF
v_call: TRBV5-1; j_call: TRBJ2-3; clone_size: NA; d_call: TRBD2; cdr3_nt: TGCGCCAGCAGCTTGGAGCGGGGTGGAGATACGCAGTATTTT; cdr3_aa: CASSLERGGDTQYF
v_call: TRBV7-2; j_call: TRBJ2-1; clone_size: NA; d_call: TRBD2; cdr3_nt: TGTGCCAGCAGCTTCGGGACTAGCGGATACAATGAGCAGTTCTTC; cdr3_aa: CASSFGTSGYNEQFF
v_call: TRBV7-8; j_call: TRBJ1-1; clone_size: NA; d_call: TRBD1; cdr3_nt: TGTGCCAGCAGCCCCGGACAGGCACAAGCTTTCTTT; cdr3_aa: CASSPGQAQAFF
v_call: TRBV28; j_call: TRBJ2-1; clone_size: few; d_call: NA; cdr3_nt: TGTACCCGAGGGGGTTCCTACAATGAGCAGTTCTTC; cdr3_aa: CTRGGSYNEQFF